This T cell receptor (beta chain) was captured by sequencing in a study of blood T cell repertoires in COVID-19. Study context: Researchers got acute and convalescent COVID-19 samples from the United States, Italy and Spain. From T cells, B-cell-depleted T cells, or PBMCs came the material, which was cDNA or gDNA.

This clone showed up just once. Methods used by the authors: Reference gene primer amplification in the assay estimated nucleated cell counts. Only in-frame clones appear in the TCRdb table, and some are missing; sequencing was by immunoSEQ multiplex PCR. V, J and clone size derive from that table, while D and trimming were established from the DNA sequence. The table records hundreds of thousands of clones, roughly 88% of them present only once. The TCR originated in a woman in her 30s with active or convalescent COVID-19. Sequenced input: peripheral blood.

The chain's CDR3 is CASLQGLAGREQFF. The CDR3 DNA reads TGTGCCAGCCTCCAGGGGCTAGCGGGACGGGAGCAGTTCTTC. J is TRBJ2-1 and V is TRBV5-6; 9 nucleotides line up with TRBD2. J was trimmed by 10 bases and V by 7 bases; bases with no gene match: 12. Germline values: CDR1 SGHDT, CDR2 YYEEEE. CDR3 length equals 14 residues.